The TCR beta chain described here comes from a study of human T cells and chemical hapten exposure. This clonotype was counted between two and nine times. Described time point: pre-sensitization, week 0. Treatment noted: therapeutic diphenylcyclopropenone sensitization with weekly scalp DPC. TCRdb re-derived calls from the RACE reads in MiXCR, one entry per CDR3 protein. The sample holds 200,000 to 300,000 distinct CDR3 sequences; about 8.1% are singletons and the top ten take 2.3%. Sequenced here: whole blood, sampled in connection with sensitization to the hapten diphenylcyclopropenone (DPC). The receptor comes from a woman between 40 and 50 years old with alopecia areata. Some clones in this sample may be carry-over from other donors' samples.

The CDR3, as DNA: TGTGCCAGCAGTTTGACGAGTTCGAACACTGAAGCTTTCTTT. Protein sequence: CASSLTSSNTEAFF. This chain links TRBV12-3 or TRBV12-4 with TRBJ1-1; no clear D. The CDR3 contains 14 residues. V was clipped by 3 bases and J by 1 base, with 9 bases between them.